The source of this TCR beta chain is a study of beta chain features in type 1 diabetes. Reverse transcription of all isolated RNA meant that expressed TCRB transcripts were sequenced. Sequenced by immunoSEQ multiplex PCR; TCRdb stores in-frame clones only, minus some. The sample consists of about 180,000 clones, approximately 8.4% of them appearing once. Study conclusions and caveats: Naive, central memory and regulatory TCRB repertoires appeared more similar among patients than healthy donors. Shortening of TCRB CDR3s, moderate but significant, appeared in all four CD4+ subsets of Type 1 diabetes patients. Whether TCRB rearrangement is influenced by HLA type went unresolved here.

Between the trimmed V and J ends, which lost 6 bases and 2 bases, there was a span of 14 bases. This CDR3 contains 14 residues. Germline-derived CDR1 and CDR2 are SGHDT and YYEEEE. Each sorted population was over 98% pure. Regarding this clone: The antigen remains undetermined.

The TCR was taken from a man younger than 30 with type 1 diabetes. The gene calls are TRBV5-6 and TRBJ1-1; D remains ambiguous. Material: central memory CD4+ T cells from blood. In DNA, the CDR3 is TGTGCCAGCACCCTACTTTATAGCAACACTGAAGCTTTCTTT. Translation: CASTLLYSNTEAFF.